What follows are 16 T cell receptor beta chains derived from one specimen sequenced in a study of blood T cell repertoires in COVID-19. TCRdb's copy holds only in-frame clones and misses some; the assay was immunoSEQ multiplex PCR. The table lists about 31,000 clones, over 80% of them singletons. Sequenced material: peripheral blood. All receptors derive from a human donor in a cohort sampled during active COVID-19.

The rearrangement uses TRBV5-6 and TRBJ1-3, with D maybe TRBD1 (5 bases). The CDR3 is 14 amino acids. Germline values: CDR1 SGHDT, CDR2 YYEEEE. V was cut by 4 bases and J by 6 bases, with 14 bases left in between. The CDR3 reads CASSTVGGANTIYF. As DNA, the CDR3 is TGTGCCAGCAGCACGGTGGGAGGGGCAAACACCATATATTTT.

CDR3 nucleotides: TGTGCCACCAGTGCGGCCCATGGGCTAGCGGGAGGGCCCGAGGCGGGCGAGCAGTACGTC. This translates into CATSAAHGLAGGPEAGEQYV. The chain employs TRBV24-1 and TRBJ2-7; 12 nucleotides match TRBD2. CDR3 length equals 20 residues. The V and J ends lost 5 bases and 6 bases, in that order; junction bases with no gene match: 22. Germline V lookup: CDR1 KGHDR, CDR2 SFDVKD.

The chain joins TRBV6-5 to TRBJ1-1, with 8 bases lining up with TRBD1. CDR1 is MNHEY and CDR2 is SVGAGI in the germline V gene. Unmatched junction bases numbered 6, after V lost 6 bases and J lost 3 bases. The CDR3 is made up of 14 amino acids. DNA for the CDR3: TGTGCCAGCAGGTGGGACAGGAAGGACACTGAAGCTTTCTTT. Its translation is CASRWDRKDTEAFF.

This clone was counted once. The chain uses TRBV9 and TRBJ1-1; tentatively, D is TRBD1 (6 bases). V gave up 0 bases and J gave up 5 bases, with 14 bases separating them. CDR3 length equals 15 residues. CDR1 is SGDLS and CDR2 is YYNGEE in the germline V gene. The CDR3 region is CASSVEAGARTEAFF. The DNA for the CDR3 is TGTGCCAGCAGCGTAGAGGCGGGGGCAAGGACTGAAGCTTTCTTT. The variable domain in full, with the rest retrieved from reference TRBV9 and TRBJ1-1, is DSGVTQTPKHLITATGQRVTLRCSPRSGDLSVYWYQQSLDQGLQFLIQYYNGEERAKGNILERFSAQQFPDLHSELNLSSLELGDSALYFCASSVEAGARTEAFFGQGTRLTVV.

The rearrangement uses TRBV6-6 and TRBJ2-6, with D tentatively TRBD2 (5 bases). In germline, CDR1 is MNHNY, CDR2 SVGAGI (reference sequence). The V and J ends lost 2 bases and 6 bases respectively, with 8 bases between them. The CDR3 has 14 residues. CDR3 coding DNA: TGTGCCAGCAGTTACGCGGAGGAGGCCAACGTCCTGACTTTC. Translating it yields CASSYAEEANVLTF.

The DNA of the CDR3 is TGTGCCAGCAGCTTGCTTGCCGGGTTCCCTGAAGCTTTCTTT. Its translation: CASSLLAGFPEAFF. The rearrangement joins TRBV5-6 to TRBJ1-1; D is undetermined. Germline assignment: CDR1 SGHDT and CDR2 YYEEEE. There are 14 residues in the CDR3. V lost 1 base, J lost 6 bases, and 13 bases lay in between.

The chain carries TRBV5-4 and TRBJ1-3, with 8 positions matching TRBD1. This CDR3 contains 16 residues. V was pared by 4 bases and J by 0 bases, with 6 bases of the junction left unmatched. Germline loops: CDR1 SGHNT, CDR2 YYREEE (reference sequence). The DNA of the CDR3 is TGTGCCAGCAGCGTGGGACAGGCCTACTCTGGAAACACCATATATTTT. The encoded protein is CASSVGQAYSGNTIYF.

This clone was seen a single time. The chain combines TRBV3-1 (or the pseudogene TRBV3-2) with TRBJ2-1; possibly TRBD1 for D (5 bases). Germline assignment: CDR1 LGHDT and CDR2 YNNKEL (reference sequence). CDR3 length equals 12 residues. V was cut by 3 bases and J by 9 bases, with 9 bases left in between. DNA of the CDR3: TGTGCCAGCAGCCACCGACAGCTTGAGCAGTTCTTC. Translated, it gives CASSHRQLEQFF.

The rearrangement uses TRBV27 and TRBJ1-6, with TRBD1 matching 9 bases. This CDR3 contains 14 residues. Germline assignment: CDR1 MNHEY and CDR2 SMNVEV (reference sequence). V gave up 4 bases and J gave up 14 bases; unmatched junction bases: 9. The CDR3 sequence: CASSYGTGSGTLHF. CDR3 coding DNA: TGTGCCAGCAGTTATGGGACAGGGAGTGGTACCCTCCACTTT.

V and J are TRBV25-1 and TRBJ1-5; tentatively, D is TRBD1 (6 bases). Germline assignment: CDR1 MGHDK and CDR2 SYGVNS. The CDR3 has 13 amino acids. Trimming pared 8 bases from V and 7 bases from J, leaving 15 bases between. The CDR3 here is CASSQGFGQPQHF. DNA for the CDR3: TGTGCCAGCTCGCAGGGGTTCGGGCAGCCCCAGCATTTT.

This clone came up a few times. This chain uses TRBV6-6 with TRBJ2-7; a possible D gene is TRBD1 (6 bases). The germline V and J ends were trimmed by 5 bases and 2 bases, with 10 bases remaining between them. The length of the CDR3 is 13 residues. Looked up from germline, CDR1 is MNHNY and CDR2 is SVGAGI (reference sequence). The CDR3, as DNA: TGTGCCAGCAGTAACAGGGCAACCTACGAGCAGTACGTC. It translates to CASSNRATYEQYV.

The chain employs TRBV7-2 and TRBJ2-2; TRBD2 matches 7 bases. CDR1 is SGHTA, CDR2 FQGNSA, per germline. Trimming removed 5 bases from V and 4 bases from J; junction bases left unmatched: 4. CDR3 length: 14 residues. The CDR3: CASSRDYFTGELFF. The CDR3 nucleotides read TGTGCCAGCAGCCGGGACTATTTCACCGGGGAGCTGTTTTTT.

The rearrangement joins TRBV2 to TRBJ2-3; 7 bases align to TRBD2. The CDR3 extends over 15 amino acids. The V and J ends lost 6 bases and 0 bases, in that order; junction bases with no gene match: 6. Germline V lookup: CDR1 SNHLY, CDR2 FYNNEI. CDR3 nucleotides: TGTGCCAGCAGGCCTAGCGGTATAAGCACAGATACGCAGTATTTT. It encodes CASRPSGISTDTQYF.

The chain joins TRBV20-1 to TRBJ2-7, with 9 bases matching TRBD2. This CDR3 has 11 amino acids. V was clipped by 5 bases and J by 6 bases; unmatched bases: 2. Germline CDR1 reads DFQATT; CDR2 reads SNEGSKA (reference sequence). DNA for the CDR3: TGCAGTGCTGGCGGGGGGGCCGAGCAGTACGTC. Protein sequence: CSAGGGAEQYV.

The chain has TRBV2 and TRBJ2-7, with D hard to call. Germline assignment: CDR1 SNHLY and CDR2 FYNNEI. The CDR3 loop spans 13 amino acids. The V end was cut by 0 bases, the J end by 4 bases, with 7 bases between. The CDR3 region is CASSEALGYEQYV. Here the CDR3 DNA reads TGTGCCAGCAGTGAAGCGCTCGGTTACGAGCAGTACGTC.

The rearrangement links TRBV6-4 to TRBJ2-3, with TRBD2 matching 8 bases. This CDR3 is built from 13 residues. V lost 2 bases and J lost 8; bases outside the gene matches: 3. Germline V lookup: CDR1 MRHNA, CDR2 SNTAGT. CDR3 nucleotide sequence: TGTGCCAGCAGTGACGAGGCGGGGGGTACGCAGTATTTT. Its protein product is CASSDEAGGTQYF.